This section outlines one T cell receptor beta chain sequence together with its context. This entry belongs to a study of brain T cells in children with intractable seizures. Using immunoSEQ multiplex PCR, the repertoire was profiled, and TCRdb retains in-frame clones only, with some absent. Of a few hundred thousand clones listed, over 90% are singletons. The time point: blood from clinic visit 5 months post-surgery; TSC patient then seizure free. V lost 0 bases to trimming and J lost 4 bases, with 5 bases between them. The CDR3 is 13 amino acids. Germline loops: CDR1 LNHNV, CDR2 YYDKDF (reference sequence).

The gene calls are TRBV15 and TRBJ2-3; unclear D gene. This TCR came from a boy younger than two with tuberous sclerosis and intractable seizures. The source was peripheral blood, collected about 5 months after surgery. Here the CDR3 DNA reads TGTGCCACCAGCAGAGATGGCGCAGATACGCAGTATTTT. Its translation is CATSRDGADTQYF.